This T cell receptor (beta chain) was obtained from a study of molecular identifiers for immune sequencing clone quantification. In regard to this clonotype: Antigen specificity is unknown.

Findings of the study overall: Spiked Jurkat TCR RNA equal to one cell could reportedly be picked out among 850,000 to 1,000,000 naive cells.

TCRdb reprocessed the PCR reads via MiXCR and lists one record per CDR3 protein. The profile shows roughly 320,000 distinct CDR3 sequences, roughly a quarter of them singletons. The germline V gene encodes CDR1 MNHEY and CDR2 SMNVEV (reference sequence). V shed 6 bases and J 7 bases; nucleotides not matched to a gene: 6. The CDR3 totals 12 residues. The rearrangement uses TRBV27 and TRBJ2-7; 7 bases match TRBD2. The sample consisted of naive CD8+ T cells from blood, with Jurkat cell RNA spiked in. Documented subset: FACS-sorted CD8+CD4-CCR7+CD45RA+ naive T cells. This TCR was sampled from a human donor in good health. Some libraries in this study had Jurkat cell RNA spiked in. The CDR3 reads CASRSLALEQYF. The CDR3 nucleotides are TGTGCCAGCAGGTCACTAGCGCTGGAGCAGTACTTC.